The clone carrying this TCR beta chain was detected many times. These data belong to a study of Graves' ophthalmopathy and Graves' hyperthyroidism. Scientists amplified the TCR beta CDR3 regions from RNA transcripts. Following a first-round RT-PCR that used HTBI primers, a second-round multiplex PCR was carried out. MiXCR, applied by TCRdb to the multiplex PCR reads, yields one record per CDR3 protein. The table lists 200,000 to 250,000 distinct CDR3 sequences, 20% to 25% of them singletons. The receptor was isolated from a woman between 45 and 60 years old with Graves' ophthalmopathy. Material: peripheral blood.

The CDR3 region has the DNA TGTGCCAGCAGTTTTTCGAGCGGCGCTAACACAGATACGCAGTATTTT. Its protein is CASSFSSGANTDTQYF. The chain is built from TRBV12-3 or TRBV12-4 and TRBJ2-3, with D tentatively TRBD2 (5 bases). The V end was cut by 3 bases, the J end by 2 bases, with 15 bases between. The CDR3 is 16 amino acids.